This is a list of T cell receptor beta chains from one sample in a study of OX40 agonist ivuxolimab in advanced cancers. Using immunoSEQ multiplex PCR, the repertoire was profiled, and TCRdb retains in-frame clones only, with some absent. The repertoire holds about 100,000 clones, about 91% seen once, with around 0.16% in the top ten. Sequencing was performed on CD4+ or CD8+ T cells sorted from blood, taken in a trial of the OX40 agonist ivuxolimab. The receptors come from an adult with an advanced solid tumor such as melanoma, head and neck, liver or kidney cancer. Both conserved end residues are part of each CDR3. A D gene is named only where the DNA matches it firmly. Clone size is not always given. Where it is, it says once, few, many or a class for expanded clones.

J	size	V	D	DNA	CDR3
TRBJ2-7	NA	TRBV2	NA	TGTGCCAGCATTTTTGGCAGGGGCTCCTACGAGCAGTACTTC	CASIFGRGSYEQYF
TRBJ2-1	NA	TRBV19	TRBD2	TGTGCCAGTAGTATCCCCCACAAGCGGGGGTACAATGAGCAGTTCTTC	CASSIPHKRGYNEQFF
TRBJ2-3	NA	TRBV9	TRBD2	TGTGCCAGCACCTACGGGCGGGGGAGCACAGATACGCAGTATTTT	CASTYGRGSTDTQYF
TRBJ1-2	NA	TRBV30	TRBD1	TGTGCCTGGAAGGGACAGGGGAAAATAAGCTATGGCTACACCTTC	CAWKGQGKISYGYTF
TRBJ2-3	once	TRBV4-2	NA	TGTGCCAGCAGCCTTAAGTGGGGGGCGGGGGCCGACACAGATACGCAGTATTTT	CASSLKWGAGADTDTQYF
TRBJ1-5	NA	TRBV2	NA	TGTGCCAGCAGTGAAGGTCTGGGTACCTACGGGCAGCCCCAGCATTTT	CASSEGLGTYGQPQHF
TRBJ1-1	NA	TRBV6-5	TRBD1	TGTGCCAGCAGTTTGGACAGGGTACGCACTGAAGCTTTCTTT	CASSLDRVRTEAFF
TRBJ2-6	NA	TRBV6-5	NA	TGTGCCAGCAGTTCCCTAGCCCCTTCTGGGGCCAACGTCCTGACTTTC	CASSSLAPSGANVLTF
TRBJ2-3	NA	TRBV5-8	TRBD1	TGTGCCAGCAGGGTAGGGACAGGGCGCACAGATACGCAGTATTTT	CASRVGTGRTDTQYF
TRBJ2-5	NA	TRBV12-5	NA	TGTGCTAGTGGTTTGAAGCGGAACAAAGAGACCCAGTACTTC	CASGLKRNKETQYF
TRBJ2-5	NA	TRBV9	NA	TGTGCCAGCAGCGGGGGACTTAGCGATCAAGAGACCCAGTACTTC	CASSGGLSDQETQYF
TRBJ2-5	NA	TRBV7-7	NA	TGTGCCAGCAGCTTCCAGGCGTCAGGAGAGACCCAGTACTTC	CASSFQASGETQYF
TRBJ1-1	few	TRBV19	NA	TGTGCCAGTAGTAAGGGATGGCGGAGGTCCATGAACACTGAAGCTTTCTTT	CASSKGWRRSMNTEAFF
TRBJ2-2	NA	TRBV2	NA	TGTGCCAGCAGTGAAACGGGGCAGAACACCGGGGAGCTGTTTTTT	CASSETGQNTGELFF
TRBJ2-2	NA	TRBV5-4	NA	TGTGCCAGCAGCTCTAGACAGGAGCACCACTCCGGGGAGCTGTTTTTT	CASSSRQEHHSGELFF
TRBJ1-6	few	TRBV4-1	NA	TGCGCCAGCAGCCAAGACGCTTCCACACTTAATTCACCCCTCCACTTT	CASSQDASTLNSPLHF
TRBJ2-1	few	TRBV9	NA	TGTGCCAGCAGCCCCGACTTTGGTGAGCAGTTCTTC	CASSPDFGEQFF
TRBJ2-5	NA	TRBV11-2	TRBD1	TGTGCCAGCAGCCCCCAGGGACAGGGCGTGCAAGAGACCCAGTACTTC	CASSPQGQGVQETQYF
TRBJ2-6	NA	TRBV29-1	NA	TGCAGCGTTGAATTATCCTCTGGGGCCAACGTCCTGACTTTC	CSVELSSGANVLTF
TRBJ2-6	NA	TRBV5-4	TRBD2	TGTGCCAGCAGCTGGGATAGCGGGGCTGGGGCCAACGTCCTGACTTTC	CASSWDSGAGANVLTF
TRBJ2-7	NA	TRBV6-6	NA	TGTGCCAGCAGTTTCCGGACGGTATCCTACGAGCAGTACTTC	CASSFRTVSYEQYF
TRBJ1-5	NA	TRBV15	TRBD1	TGTGCCACCAGCACGACAGGGAGCGATCAGCCCCAGCATTTT	CATSTTGSDQPQHF
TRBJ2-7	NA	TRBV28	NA	TGTGCCAGCAGTTTCCCGACAGGGGAGGGCTACGAGCAGTACTTC	CASSFPTGEGYEQYF
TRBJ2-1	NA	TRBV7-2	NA	TGTGCCAGCAGCCGATTAGGCGATGAGCAGTTCTTC	CASSRLGDEQFF
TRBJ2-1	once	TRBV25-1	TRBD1	TGTGCCAGCAGTGAATGGACAGGGATTAACGATGAGCAGTTCTTC	CASSEWTGINDEQFF
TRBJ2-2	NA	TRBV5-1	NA	TGCGCCAGCAGCGGGGTCGGGAGTCCGTCCGGGGAGCTGTTTTTT	CASSGVGSPSGELFF
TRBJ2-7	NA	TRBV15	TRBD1	TGTGCCACCAGCAGGGCCCGGGGACAGTTCTCCTACGAGCAGTACTTC	CATSRARGQFSYEQYF
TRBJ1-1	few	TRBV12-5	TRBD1	TGTGCTAGTATGCAGGGGGCTAGAACTGAAGCTTTCTTT	CASMQGARTEAFF
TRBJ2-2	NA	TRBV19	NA	TGTGCCAGTAGTAAACCCCCGGTGGAGCTGTTTTTT	CASSKPPVELFF
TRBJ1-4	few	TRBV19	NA	TGTGCCAGTAGTATAGTAGGTCCCAATGAAAAACTGTTTTTT	CASSIVGPNEKLFF
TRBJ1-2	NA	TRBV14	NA	TGTGCCAGCAGCCAATCCGCCTGGAGCGGCTATGGCTACACCTTC	CASSQSAWSGYGYTF
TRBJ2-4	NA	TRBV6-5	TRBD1	TGTGCCAGCAGTGGACAGGGCATGGGCATTCAGTACTTC	CASSGQGMGIQYF
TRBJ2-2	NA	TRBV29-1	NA	TGCAGCGTTGAAGTCATCGGGAACACCGGGGAGCTGTTTTTT	CSVEVIGNTGELFF
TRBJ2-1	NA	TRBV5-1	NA	TGCGCCAGCAGCTTGTCGGGATTCTTAGACAATGAGCAGTTCTTC	CASSLSGFLDNEQFF
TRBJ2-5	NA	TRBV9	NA	TGTGCCAGCAGTACCGGGATAGGGCTTTTTGTGACCCAGTACTTC	CASSTGIGLFVTQYF
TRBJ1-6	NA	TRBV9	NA	TGTGCCAGCAGCGTAAGCGCTAATAATTCACCCCTCCACTTT	CASSVSANNSPLHF
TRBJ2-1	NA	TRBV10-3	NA	TGTGCCATCGGTGAGGAATTCAGAGAGCAGTTCTTC	CAIGEEFREQFF
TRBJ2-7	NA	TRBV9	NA	TGTGCCAGCAGCGTAGAGCCTAGTATATACGAGCAGTACTTC	CASSVEPSIYEQYF
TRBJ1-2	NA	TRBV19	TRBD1	TGTGCCAGTCGACAGGGTGGTGACTATGGCTACACCTTC	CASRQGGDYGYTF
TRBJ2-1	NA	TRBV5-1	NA	TGCGCCAGCAGCTTGCAGGGGTGGAATGAGCAGTTCTTC	CASSLQGWNEQFF
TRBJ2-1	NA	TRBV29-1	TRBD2	TGCAGCGCCCCTAGGCGGGAGGCCTACAATGAGCAGTTCTTC	CSAPRREAYNEQFF
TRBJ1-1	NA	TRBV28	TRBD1	TGTGCCAGCAGTACATCCCCACAGGGGGGGACTGAAGCTTTCTTT	CASSTSPQGGTEAFF
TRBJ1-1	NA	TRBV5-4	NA	TGTGCCAGCAGACCCGGGGGGATGAACACTGAAGCTTTCTTT	CASRPGGMNTEAFF
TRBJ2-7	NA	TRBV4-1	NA	TGCGCCAGCAGCTCCCCAGCGGGTGACTACGAGCAGTACTTC	CASSSPAGDYEQYF
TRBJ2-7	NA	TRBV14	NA	NA	CASSQDVGVGTRNF
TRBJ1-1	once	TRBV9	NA	TGTGCCAGCAGCGTATACCCCAAGCTACGGGGCGAGGGCACTGAAGCTTTCTTT	CASSVYPKLRGEGTEAFF
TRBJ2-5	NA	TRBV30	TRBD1	TGTGCCTGGAGTGTACGAACAGGGGTGTTCGGGGAGACCCAGTACTTC	CAWSVRTGVFGETQYF
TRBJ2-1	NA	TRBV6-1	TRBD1	TGTGCCAGCAGTGAAGGGGACAGTAGCTCCTACAATGAGCAGTTCTTC	CASSEGDSSSYNEQFF
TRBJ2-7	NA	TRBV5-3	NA	TGTGCCAGAAGCGTCAGGAGGAACTACGAGCAGTACTTC	CARSVRRNYEQYF
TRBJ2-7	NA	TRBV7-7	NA	TGTGCCAGCAGCTCAAGTACAGGGGAGCAGTACTTC	CASSSSTGEQYF
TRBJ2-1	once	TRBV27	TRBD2	TGTGCCAGCAGTCCGGCGGGAGTTGGTTACAATGAGCAGTTCTTC	CASSPAGVGYNEQFF
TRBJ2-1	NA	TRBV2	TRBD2	TGTGCCAGCAACCCTAGCGGGTATGGTGAGCAGTTCTTC	CASNPSGYGEQFF
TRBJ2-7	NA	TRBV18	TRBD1	TGTGCCAGCTCACCCGCGGGACAGGCTTCCTACGAGCAGTACTTC	CASSPAGQASYEQYF